This TCR beta chain comes out of a study of T cells in Graves' hyperthyroidism and ophthalmopathy. Germline V gene lookup returns CDR1 SGHTA and CDR2 FQGTGA. There are 13 residues in the CDR3. Deletions cut 5 bases from V and 7 bases from J, with 11 bases between. From RNA transcripts, TCR beta CDR3 regions were amplified. An initial round of RT-PCR targeting the TCR CDR3 relied on the HTBI primer set. One entry per CDR3 protein results from TCRdb running MiXCR on the multiplex PCR reads. The sample shows roughly 700,000 distinct CDR3 sequences, 35% of them seen only once. The chain recombines TRBV7-3 with TRBJ2-2, with D hard to call. The clonotype was recovered from a woman aged 40 to 50 with Graves' hyperthyroidism. The sequencing input was blood. In DNA, the CDR3 is TGTGCCAGCAGCCCCATTGGGATCGGGGAGCTGTTTTTT. This codes for CASSPIGIGELFF.